This record covers a single T cell receptor beta chain. The CDR3 is 14 residues long. Germline V gene lookup returns CDR1 MNHEY and CDR2 SVGAGI. V was pared by 2 bases and J by 6 bases, with 4 bases of the junction left unmatched. Method: immunoSEQ multiplex PCR; TCRdb's copy keeps in-frame clones and lacks some. The table includes about 300,000 clones, approximately 88% detected once. The data are from a study of blood T cell repertoires in COVID-19. The specimen sequenced was peripheral blood. This chain connects TRBV6-5 to TRBJ1-1; 9 nucleotides agree with TRBD1. The receptor was isolated from a woman in her twenties or thirties who had recovered from COVID-19. CDR3 region: CASSYRQGEAEAFF. The CDR3 DNA is TGTGCCAGCAGTTACCGACAGGGGGAGGCTGAAGCTTTCTTT.